A selection of T cell receptor beta chains follows, all from one sample in a study of cytomegalovirus exposure and HLA in healthy donors. TCRdb's copy holds only in-frame clones and misses some; the assay was immunoSEQ multiplex PCR. The table has about 55,000 clones, over 80% seen once. The specimen sequenced was PBMCs. Receptors originate from a man aged 30 to 45 in good health and CMV-seronegative. The CDR3 runs from the conserved cysteine through the conserved F or W. A D gene is named only where the DNA matches it firmly. Only part of the rows carry a size: once, few, many, or a class if the clone is expanded.

>TRBV19|17|-|TRBD2|TRBJ2-1
TGTGCCAGTAGTCCCCTGGGGCTAGCGGGAGGCTACAATGAGCAGTTCTTC
CASSPLGLAGGYNEQFF
>TRBV5-1|12|-|-|TRBJ1-2
TGCGCCAGCAGCTTTTACAGGGCTCGATACACCTTC
CASSFYRARYTF
>TRBV7-2|17|-|-|TRBJ2-2
TGTGCCAGCAGCTCTAGGGTGGGCGGGGTATACACCGGGGAGCTGTTTTTT
CASSSRVGGVYTGELFF
>TRBV9|14|-|-|TRBJ1-4
TGTGCCAGCAGCGGCCGGGACACTCTCGAAAAACTGTTTTTT
CASSGRDTLEKLFF
>TRBV7-9|18|-|-|TRBJ1-3
TGTGCCAGCAGCTTATGGTCAGGGGATACCTTATCTGGAAACACCATATATTTT
CASSLWSGDTLSGNTIYF
>TRBV7-9|15|-|TRBD1|TRBJ2-5
TGTGCCAGCAGCTTAGCAGGGGGCCGGGTGGAGACCCAGTACTTC
CASSLAGGRVETQYF
>TRBV30|13|-|TRBD1|TRBJ1-1
TGTGCCTGGAGTACACAAAGGGGGCTTGAAGCTTTCTTT
CAWSTQRGLEAFF
>TRBV5-1|18|-|-|TRBJ2-6
TGCGCCAGCAGCGCGGGACAGTTTATAAGCTCTGGGGCCAACGTCCTGACTTTC
CASSAGQFISSGANVLTF
>TRBV7-2|16|-|TRBD2|TRBJ2-3
TGTGCCAGCAGCTTTCGAGCGGGGGGGCCGACAGATACGCAGTATTTT
CASSFRAGGPTDTQYF
>TRBV5-1|16|-|-|TRBJ2-2
TGCGCCAGCACCCCCTCAGACTACCCGAACACCGGGGAGCTGTTTTTT
CASTPSDYPNTGELFF
>TRBV7-2|14|once|-|TRBJ1-4
TGTGCCAGCAGCTCTGAATACGGCGGTGAAAAACTGTTTTTT
CASSSEYGGEKLFF
>TRBV28|13|-|-|TRBJ2-7
TGTGCCAGCAGTTTAAACCTGGGGGGTGGTAGGTACTTC
CASSLNLGGGRYF
>TRBV7-2|14|-|-|TRBJ1-6
TGTGCCAGCAGCCTTCACAGGGATAATTCACCCCTCCACTTT
CASSLHRDNSPLHF
>TRBV27|15|once|TRBD1|TRBJ1-1
TGTGCCAGCAATCAACGATTAGGGGGCGGCACTGAAGCTTTCTTT
CASNQRLGGGTEAFF
>TRBV6-1|12|-|-|TRBJ1-2
TGTGCCAGCATGAAAATGAGCTATGGCTACACCTTC
CASMKMSYGYTF
>TRBV13|19|few|-|TRBJ1-2
TGTGCCAGCAGCTTAGGCGGATCCATTACAGGGTGGAAACGCTATGGCTACACCTTC
CASSLGGSITGWKRYGYTF
>TRBV6-5|15|-|TRBD1|TRBJ2-5
TGTGCCAGCAGTAGTGACAGGGGGCGCCAAGAGACCCAGTACTTC
CASSSDRGRQETQYF
>TRBV30|14|-|-|TRBJ1-2
TGTGCCTGGAGGGGGGGTCCGGCTAACCAGGGCTACACCTTC
CAWRGGPANQGYTF
>TRBV28|14|-|-|TRBJ1-5
TGTGCCAGTGGGGGCCGGTCTGGCAATCAGCCCCAGCATTTT
CASGGRSGNQPQHF
>TRBV18|17|-|TRBD2|TRBJ2-3
TGTGCCAGCTCACCCGGACTAGCGGGGGCCCTCACAGATACGCAGTATTTT
CASSPGLAGALTDTQYF
>TRBV19|17|-|TRBD1|TRBJ2-6
TGTGCCAGTAGACAAGGACAGGGGCTTCCTGGGGCCAACGTCCTGACTTTC
CASRQGQGLPGANVLTF
>TRBV7-3|14|-|TRBD1|TRBJ1-2
TGTGCCAGCAGCCCTGGACAGGGCAACTATGGCTACACCTTC
CASSPGQGNYGYTF
>TRBV14|17|-|-|TRBJ1-3
TGTGCCAGCAGCCATATCCCCAGGGCCAGCTCTGGAAACACCATATATTTT
CASSHIPRASSGNTIYF
>TRBV6-6|16|-|-|TRBJ1-4
TGTGCCAGCAGTCGGGGTACACTGGCGATAAATGAAAAACTGTTTTTT
CASSRGTLAINEKLFF
>TRBV5-4|16|-|TRBD1|TRBJ1-4
TGTGCCAGCAGCCCGAGTACAGGGGGCTCTGGTGAAAAACTGTTTTTT
CASSPSTGGSGEKLFF
>TRBV7-2|15|-|-|TRBJ2-7
TGTGCCAGCAGAGGTCGCGGAAAAGGACTTGGCGAGCAGTACTTC
CASRGRGKGLGEQYF
>TRBV6-5|13|-|-|TRBJ1-2
TGTGCCAGCAGTTACTCACAGGGCTATGGCTACACCTTC
CASSYSQGYGYTF
>TRBV2|14|once|TRBD1|TRBJ1-4
TGTGCCAGCAGCGGGACAGATTATAATGAAAAACTGTTTTTT
CASSGTDYNEKLFF
>TRBV18|13|-|-|TRBJ1-1
TGTGCCAGCTCACCACAAAGGGAGACTGAAGCTTTCTTT
CASSPQRETEAFF
>TRBV5-6|18|-|TRBD1|TRBJ2-2
TGTGCCAGCAGCTCGATTCTGGGGACAGGTTGGAACACCGGGGAGCTGTTTTTT
CASSSILGTGWNTGELFF
>TRBV15|15|once|-|TRBJ2-2
TGTGCCACCAGCACGTGGCGGGAGAACACCGGGGAGCTGTTTTTT
CATSTWRENTGELFF
>TRBV19|14|-|TRBD1|TRBJ1-1
TGTGCCAGTAGTCTCAAACCGTCCGGGACAGAGCATATCTTT
CASSLKPSGTEHIF
>TRBV5-1|16|-|-|TRBJ2-7
TGCGCCAGCAGCCTACAGGGCCATCAACCACCCTACGAGCAGTACTTC
CASSLQGHQPPYEQYF
>TRBV14|19|-|TRBD2|TRBJ2-2
TGTGCCAGCAGCCGCCGTCGGGGGGGAGGCCAAATCTTCGCCGGGGAGCTGTTTTTT
CASSRRRGGGQIFAGELFF
>TRBV6-5|15|-|TRBD1|TRBJ2-1
TGTGCCAGCAGGAGGGACAGGGGAAGCTACAATGAGCAGTTCTTC
CASRRDRGSYNEQFF